This T cell receptor beta chain was recovered during a study of blood T cells in healthy people across ages. About the research overall: T cells yielded about one barcoded beta molecule per two cells through template switching.

A second PCR, run for about 7 to 11 cycles, used a sample-barcoded 5' primer plus a J-beta primer mix. Each CDR3 protein is one row after TCRdb ran MiXCR on the 5' RACE reads. The table records some 760,000 distinct CDR3 sequences, 25% of them present only once. Per germline, CDR1 DFQATT and CDR2 SNEGSKA (reference sequence). This CDR3 contains 11 residues. Broader study findings: When one million T cells were used, diversity estimates were thought to be underestimates.

Donors gave around 9.3 milliliters of peripheral blood apiece. As regards this clonotype: The target antigen is unknown. Germline is not matched at one junction end, which may reflect a read error.

This sample also appeared in a second study, on T cells of mothers and their children. This second report adds: Maternal samples each gave over 8.5 million TCR beta CDR3 reads, and child samples about 3 million each.

This clonotype originated in a boy aged 5-17 years in good health. The sequencing sample was made of blood. The J gene is TRBJ2-1, the V gene TRBV20-1; D is possibly TRBD2 (5 bases). The end of the DNA aligns better with TRBJ2-7, so the J call may be wrong. CDR3 residues: CSARSGSEQYF. For the CDR3, the DNA is TGCAGCGCTAGATCGGGGAGCGAGCAGTACTTC.